The source of this TCR beta chain is a study of T cell responses to AZD1222 COVID-19 vaccine. Study results and caveats: Baseline seropositivity occurred in only a handful of AZD1222 recipients.

For this clone: Its specificity is unknown. One junction end disagrees with the germline gene, perhaps due to a read error.

Data came from immunoSEQ multiplex PCR; TCRdb stores just in-frame clones and leaves some out. The table has 90,000 to 120,000 clones, 92% seen once. Germline V gene lookup returns CDR1 SGHTA and CDR2 FQGNSA. This CDR3 spans 14 amino acids. This chain connects TRBV7-2 to TRBJ2-7; 13 bases match TRBD2. This clonotype originated in an adult who received the AZD1222 COVID-19 vaccine. Sequencing was performed on peripheral blood, taken 28 days after the second AZD1222 dose. The CDR3 DNA is TGTGCCAGCAGGTTAGGACTAGCGGGAGACGAGCAGTACTTC. Its protein product is CASRLGLAGDEQYF. The full variable domain, with the rest looked up from reference TRBV7-2 and TRBJ2-7, is GAGVSQSPSNKVTEKGKDVELRCDPISGHTALYWYRQSLGQGLEFLIYFQGNSAPDKSGLPSDRFSAERTGGSVSTLTIQRTQQEDSAVYLCASRLGLAGDEQYFGPGTRLTVT.